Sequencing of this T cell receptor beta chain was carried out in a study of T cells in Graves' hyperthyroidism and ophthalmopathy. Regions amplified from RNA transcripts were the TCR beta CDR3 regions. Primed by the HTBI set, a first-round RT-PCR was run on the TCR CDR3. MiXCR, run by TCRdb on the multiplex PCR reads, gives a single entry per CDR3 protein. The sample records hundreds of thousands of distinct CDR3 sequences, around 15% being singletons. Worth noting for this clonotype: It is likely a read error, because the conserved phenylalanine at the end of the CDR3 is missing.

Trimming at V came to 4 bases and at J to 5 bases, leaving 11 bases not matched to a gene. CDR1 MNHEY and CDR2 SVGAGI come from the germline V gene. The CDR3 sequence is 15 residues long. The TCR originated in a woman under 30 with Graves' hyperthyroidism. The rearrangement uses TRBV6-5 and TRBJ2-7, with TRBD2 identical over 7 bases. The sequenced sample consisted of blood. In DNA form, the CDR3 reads TGTGCCAGCAGTTCGTCTAAGGGAGGGCCAAACGAGCAGTACCTC. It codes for CASSSSKGGPNEQYL.